The clone carrying this TCR beta chain was counted only a few times. This table comes from immunoSEQ multiplex PCR, and its TCRdb copy is limited to in-frame clones, with some not included. Of some 310,000 clones in the sample, around 90% were seen once. This sample is drawn from a study of blood T cell repertoires in COVID-19. Sequenced input: peripheral blood. The TCR originated in a man aged 45-65 years with active or convalescent COVID-19.

In DNA form, the CDR3 reads TGTGCCACCAAACAGGAAAGCTCTGGAAACACCATATATTTT. Translating gives CATKQESSGNTIYF. The chain carries TRBV18 and TRBJ1-3; TRBD1 is a possible D gene (5 bases). This CDR3 contains 14 residues. CDR1 is KGHSH, CDR2 LQKENI, per germline. Trimming removed 10 bases from V and 0 bases from J, with 13 bases in between.